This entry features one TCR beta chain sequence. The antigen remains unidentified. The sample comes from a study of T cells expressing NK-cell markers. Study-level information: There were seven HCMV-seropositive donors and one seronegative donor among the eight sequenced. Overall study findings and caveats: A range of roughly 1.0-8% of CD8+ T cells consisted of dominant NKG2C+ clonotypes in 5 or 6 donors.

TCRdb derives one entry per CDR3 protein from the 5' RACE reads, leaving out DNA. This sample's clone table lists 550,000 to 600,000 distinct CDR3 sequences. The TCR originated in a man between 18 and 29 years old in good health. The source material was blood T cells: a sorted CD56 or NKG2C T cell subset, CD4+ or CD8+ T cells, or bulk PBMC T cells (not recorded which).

CDR3 region: CACARGRGTGELFF. The chain uses TRBV7-9 and TRBJ2-2; TCRdb names TRBD1, which stays unverified in the absence of DNA. CDR3 size: 14 residues. Germline V gene data show CDR1 as SEHNR and CDR2 as FQNEAQ (reference sequence).